This is a list of T cell receptor beta chains from one sample in a study of blood T cell repertoires in COVID-19. Clones were sequenced by immunoSEQ multiplex PCR, and TCRdb holds only the in-frame ones, with some missing. There are some 150,000 clones in the sample; 75% to 80% occur only once, and roughly 9% lies in the top ten. The source material was peripheral blood. Receptors originate from a woman between 50 and 59 years old with active or convalescent COVID-19. Each CDR3 is given with its conserved first and last residue. The D gene is left open where the match is weak. Not every row has a clone size; where given, it reads once, few, many or a size class.

abundance | j_gene | v_gene | d_gene | CDR3aa | CDR3nt
. | TRBJ2-7 | TRBV6-2/TRBV6-3 | TRBD2 | CASSMGLAGGTTYEQYF | TGTGCCAGCAGCATGGGACTAGCGGGGGGGACTACCTACGAGCAGTACTTC
. | TRBJ1-4 | TRBV5-8 | . | CASSLGATYEKLFF | TGTGCCAGCAGCTTGGGGGCTACATATGAAAAACTGTTTTTT
many | TRBJ2-1 | TRBV2 | TRBD2 | CASSDWSGSSYNEQFF | TGTGCCAGCAGTGATTGGAGCGGGAGCTCCTACAATGAGCAGTTCTTC
. | TRBJ2-1 | TRBV6-1 | TRBD2 | CASSEDGGAYNEQFF | TGTGCCAGCAGTGAAGACGGGGGGGCCTACAATGAGCAGTTCTTC
. | TRBJ1-6 | TRBV2 | . | CASSELGGGSPLHF | TGTGCCAGCAGTGAATTGGGGGGGGGTTCACCCCTCCACTTT
. | TRBJ2-3 | TRBV10-3 | TRBD1 | CAISQRTGETDTQYF | TGTGCCATCAGCCAGCGGACAGGGGAAACAGATACGCAGTATTTT
. | TRBJ2-3 | TRBV3-1/TRBV3-2 | TRBD1 | CASSPGAGQGSVDTQYF | TGTGCCAGCAGCCCTGGCGCGGGACAGGGATCTGTAGATACGCAGTATTTT
. | TRBJ1-1 | TRBV10-3 | TRBD1 | CAISDPGTGLGTEAFF | TGTGCCATCAGTGACCCCGGGACAGGGTTGGGCACTGAAGCTTTCTTT
few | TRBJ1-1 | TRBV2 | . | CASTLGHPNTEAFF | TGTGCCAGCACCCTGGGACACCCGAACACTGAAGCTTTCTTT
. | TRBJ1-5 | TRBV5-6 | TRBD1 | CASSSGTGRNQPQHF | TGTGCCAGCAGCTCCGGGACAGGGAGGAATCAGCCCCAGCATTTT